The sequence of this TCR beta chain was determined in a study of OX40 agonist ivuxolimab in advanced cancers. The wider study: Patients with prior anti-PD-1, anti-PD-L1 or anti-CTLA-4 therapy were eligible; approximately 40% had some.

Autoimmune disease history or systemic immunosuppression led to patient exclusion. This table comes from immunoSEQ multiplex PCR, and its TCRdb copy is limited to in-frame clones, with some not included. The table has tens of thousands of clones, approximately 88% seen once; the top ten hold under 3.5%. Germline CDR1 and CDR2: MDHEN and SYDVKM. V dropped 5 bases and J dropped 7; count of bases not matched to a gene: 9. The CDR3 loop spans 16 amino acids. Overall study findings and caveats: The study observed clonal expansion of CD4+ and CD8+ blood T cells by week 6 at 0.1 to 3.0 mg/kg. Mean expanded clone counts were higher in CD8+ than CD4+ T cells.

On this clone itself: Its antigen is as yet unknown.

Sequenced here: CD4+ or CD8+ T cells sorted from blood, sampled in a trial of the OX40 agonist ivuxolimab. The source of this sequence is an adult with an advanced solid tumor such as melanoma, head and neck, liver or kidney cancer. The chain is built from TRBV28 and TRBJ1-4; 11 bases match TRBD1. The CDR3 DNA reads as TGTGCCAGCAGTCCCATTTCCGGGACAGGGGGTGAAAAACTGTTTTTT. It specifies CASSPISGTGGEKLFF.